Below, one T cell receptor beta chain is given with its context. The data are from a study of cytomegalovirus exposure and HLA in healthy donors. V was pared by 0 bases and J by 6 bases, with 6 bases between. CDR1 is SGHRS and CDR2 is YFSETQ in the germline V gene. This CDR3 region has 13 residues. It was with 60 Vbeta and 13 Jbeta primers that the PCR ran. Sequenced by immunoSEQ multiplex PCR; TCRdb stores in-frame clones only, minus some. This sample carries about 79,000 clones, with about 4.2% going to the ten biggest clones. V is TRBV5-1 and J is TRBJ1-4; perhaps TRBD1 as D (6 bases). The source material was PBMCs. The receptor comes from a young man in good health and CMV-seronegative. The CDR3 coding sequence is TGCGCCAGCAGCTTGGCAGGGGATGAAAAACTGTTTTTT. Translated: CASSLAGDEKLFF.